This T cell receptor beta chain stems from a study of blood T cell repertoires in COVID-19. Per germline, CDR1 SGHDT and CDR2 YYEEEE. The CDR3 consists of 14 residues. V lost 0 bases, J lost 1 base, and 4 bases lay in between. Clinical histories supplied by participants themselves formed the basis of cohort assignment. Donors in Cohort 3 who had recovered were those with two negative PCRs, healthcare professional clearance, or resolution of their symptoms. Original processing methods: Reference gene primers were amplified, and this amplification served to estimate nucleated cell counts. Libraries were prepared by immunoSEQ multiplex PCR; TCRdb keeps only in-frame clonotypes and omits some of them. That table furnishes V, J and clone size, whereas the DNA furnished D and trimming. The data hold hundreds of thousands of clones, with approximately 90% observed a single time.

This TCR was recovered from a young man who had recovered from COVID-19. The chain has TRBV5-6 and TRBJ2-2; no definite D call. The sample comprised PBMCs or T cells enriched from blood (not recorded which). The CDR3 DNA sequence: TGTGCCAGCAGCTTGGGAGGGAACACCGGGGAGCTGTTTTTT. Translated: CASSLGGNTGELFF. Full variable domain (rest looked up from reference TRBV5-6 and TRBJ2-2): DAGVTQSPTHLIKTRGQQVTLRCSPKSGHDTVSWYQQALGQGPQFIFQYYEEEERQRGNFPDRFSGHQFPNYSSELNVNALLLGDSALYLCASSLGGNTGELFFGEGSRLTVL.